This TCR beta chain emerged from a study of T cell responses to AZD1222 COVID-19 vaccine. Study-wide findings and caveats: Spike-wide vaccine-associated CD4 TCRs dominated at 160-218 and 743-854. Seropositive at baseline were only six AZD1222 recipients. Females made up more of the donors, who were largely white British, and clonal diversity may have come out too low. Repertoires in all cases were sampled only once the peak T cell response had passed.

Produced via immunoSEQ multiplex PCR; TCRdb's table is partial and in-frame only. The data show roughly 100,000 clones, roughly 86% seen once. Germline values: CDR1 MNHNY, CDR2 SVGAGI (reference sequence). CDR3 length: 15 residues. V was trimmed by 3 bases and J by 3 bases, leaving 11 bases between them. As concerns this clone: Its matching antigen is unknown.

The source is an adult in good health. This rearrangement joins TRBV6-6 to TRBJ1-4; the D gene is possibly TRBD1 (5 bases). The source was peripheral blood, collected on day 0 of AZD1222 vaccination. The CDR3 DNA follows: TGTGCCAGCAGTTATGGGGGGTTCTCTAATGAAAAACTGTTTTTT. Translation: CASSYGGFSNEKLFF.